Listed below are T cell receptor beta chains from one sample, sequenced in a study of blood T cell repertoires in COVID-19. Generated by immunoSEQ multiplex PCR, the TCRdb table keeps only in-frame clones and is missing some. The table has about 250,000 clones, around nine tenths seen once; the top ten hold approximately 2.2%. Sequencing used peripheral blood. Receptor source: a woman in her thirties or forties who had recovered from COVID-19. Each CDR3 is given with its conserved first and last residue. Fields, in order: V gene, clone size, D gene, J gene, CDR3 DNA, CDR3 protein. A D gene is named only where the DNA matches it firmly. Where a row states a size, it is once, few, many or the class of an expanded clone; other rows omit it.

v_call: TRBV5-1; clone_size: NA; d_call: TRBD2; j_call: TRBJ2-5; cdr3_nt: TGCGCCAGCAGCCCTGAGGGACTAGCGGGGGGGCAAGAGACCCAGTACTTC; cdr3_aa: CASSPEGLAGGQETQYF
v_call: TRBV28; clone_size: NA; d_call: TRBD1; j_call: TRBJ1-6; cdr3_nt: TGTGCCAGCAGTACCCCCGACAGGGCGAATTCACCCCTCCACTTT; cdr3_aa: CASSTPDRANSPLHF
v_call: TRBV3-1/TRBV3-2; clone_size: NA; d_call: NA; j_call: TRBJ2-5; cdr3_nt: TGTGCCAGCAGCCAAGGGGGACAGCGGACGGGGGCCCAGTACTTC; cdr3_aa: CASSQGGQRTGAQYF
v_call: TRBV21-1; clone_size: NA; d_call: NA; j_call: TRBJ1-5; cdr3_nt: TGTGCCAGCAGCGACCGGTACAGGGGGCAAAAGAATCAGCCCCAGCATTTT; cdr3_aa: CASSDRYRGQKNQPQHF
v_call: TRBV4-3; clone_size: NA; d_call: TRBD1; j_call: TRBJ2-7; cdr3_nt: TGCGCCAGCAGCCACCTCGGGACAGGGGACTACGAGCAGTACTTC; cdr3_aa: CASSHLGTGDYEQYF
v_call: TRBV6-6; clone_size: NA; d_call: TRBD1; j_call: TRBJ1-5; cdr3_nt: TGTGCCAGCACCATATCGACAGGGGGTTTAAGTCAGCCCCAGCATTTT; cdr3_aa: CASTISTGGLSQPQHF
v_call: TRBV7-9; clone_size: few; d_call: TRBD1; j_call: TRBJ2-7; cdr3_nt: TGTGCCAGCACCTTAGACGGGACAGGGGGCAACGAGCAGTACTTC; cdr3_aa: CASTLDGTGGNEQYF
v_call: TRBV28; clone_size: NA; d_call: TRBD1; j_call: TRBJ1-2; cdr3_nt: TGTGCCAGCAGTGGGTCAAAGTGGGGACAGGGTAAAGCTGGCTACACCTTC; cdr3_aa: CASSGSKWGQGKAGYTF
v_call: TRBV27; clone_size: NA; d_call: NA; j_call: TRBJ2-1; cdr3_nt: TGTGCCAGCAGTTTAGCCGGGAGAACCAATGAGCAGTTCTTC; cdr3_aa: CASSLAGRTNEQFF
v_call: TRBV7-9; clone_size: NA; d_call: NA; j_call: TRBJ2-5; cdr3_nt: TGTGCCAGCAGCTTAGGGCGAGGAAAGGCGACCCAGTACTTC; cdr3_aa: CASSLGRGKATQYF
v_call: TRBV11-2; clone_size: NA; d_call: TRBD2; j_call: TRBJ2-7; cdr3_nt: TGTGCCAGCAGGACGAACCGGGACTACTACGAGCAGTACTTC; cdr3_aa: CASRTNRDYYEQYF
v_call: TRBV2; clone_size: NA; d_call: NA; j_call: TRBJ1-5; cdr3_nt: TGTGCCAGCAGTCGGTTGAATAGCAATCAGCCCCAGCATTTT; cdr3_aa: CASSRLNSNQPQHF
v_call: TRBV4-3; clone_size: NA; d_call: NA; j_call: TRBJ2-5; cdr3_nt: TGCGCCAGCAGCCAAGACCAAGGGCAGGGACAAGAGACCCAGTACTTC; cdr3_aa: CASSQDQGQGQETQYF
v_call: TRBV7-2; clone_size: once; d_call: TRBD1; j_call: TRBJ2-7; cdr3_nt: TGTGCCAGCAGCCCTTGGACAGGCTACGAGCAGTACTTC; cdr3_aa: CASSPWTGYEQYF
v_call: TRBV5-4; clone_size: NA; d_call: NA; j_call: TRBJ2-3; cdr3_nt: TGTGCCAGCAGCTTGGGGTTAGCGGGCACAGATACGCAGTATTTT; cdr3_aa: CASSLGLAGTDTQYF
v_call: TRBV2; clone_size: NA; d_call: NA; j_call: TRBJ1-2; cdr3_nt: TGTGCCAGGGGGGGAGTTGCCTATGGCTACACCTTC; cdr3_aa: CARGGVAYGYTF
v_call: TRBV7-9; clone_size: NA; d_call: NA; j_call: TRBJ2-5; cdr3_nt: TGTGCCAGCAGCTTTACGGGAGAGACCCAGTACTTC; cdr3_aa: CASSFTGETQYF
v_call: TRBV7-6; clone_size: NA; d_call: TRBD1; j_call: TRBJ1-5; cdr3_nt: TGTGCCAGCAGCTTAAACAGGGGGCAGCCCCAGCATTTT; cdr3_aa: CASSLNRGQPQHF
v_call: TRBV9; clone_size: NA; d_call: NA; j_call: TRBJ2-1; cdr3_nt: TGTGCCAGCAGCCCCGGTTCCTACAATGAGCAGTTCTTC; cdr3_aa: CASSPGSYNEQFF
v_call: TRBV5-1; clone_size: once; d_call: NA; j_call: TRBJ1-3; cdr3_nt: TGCGCCAGCAGCTTGCAGGGAACAGGGCTCGGAAACACCATATATTTT; cdr3_aa: CASSLQGTGLGNTIYF
v_call: TRBV27; clone_size: NA; d_call: NA; j_call: TRBJ1-3; cdr3_nt: TGTGCCAGCAGTTCAGGGGAACCTGGAAACACCATATATTTT; cdr3_aa: CASSSGEPGNTIYF
v_call: TRBV12-3/TRBV12-4; clone_size: NA; d_call: NA; j_call: TRBJ1-1; cdr3_nt: TGTGCCAGCAGCCCAGGGTTAGAAAGGCGGGCTTTCTTT; cdr3_aa: CASSPGLERRAFF
v_call: TRBV6-5; clone_size: NA; d_call: TRBD1; j_call: TRBJ1-4; cdr3_nt: TGTGCCAGCAGTTACGGACAGGGAGTCGAAAAACTGTTTTTT; cdr3_aa: CASSYGQGVEKLFF
v_call: TRBV6-5; clone_size: NA; d_call: NA; j_call: TRBJ2-6; cdr3_nt: TGTGCCAGCACCTCTAGTGGGGCCAACGTCCTGACTTTC; cdr3_aa: CASTSSGANVLTF
v_call: TRBV5-1; clone_size: once; d_call: TRBD2; j_call: TRBJ2-1; cdr3_nt: TGCGCCAGCAGCCCGACCGGGACTAGCGGTCCAAGATCCTACAATGAGCAGTTCTTC; cdr3_aa: CASSPTGTSGPRSYNEQFF
v_call: TRBV30; clone_size: NA; d_call: TRBD1; j_call: TRBJ1-2; cdr3_nt: TGTGCCTGGAGTCAGGGACAGGGGAACTATGGCTACACCTTC; cdr3_aa: CAWSQGQGNYGYTF
v_call: TRBV2; clone_size: NA; d_call: TRBD1; j_call: TRBJ2-7; cdr3_nt: TGTGCCAGCTACCGGGACAGGGACTCCTACGAGCAGTACTTC; cdr3_aa: CASYRDRDSYEQYF
v_call: TRBV27; clone_size: NA; d_call: NA; j_call: TRBJ2-3; cdr3_nt: TGTGCCAGCAGTTTATCTAAACGGGGAGATACGCAGTATTTT; cdr3_aa: CASSLSKRGDTQYF
v_call: TRBV11-2; clone_size: NA; d_call: TRBD1; j_call: TRBJ2-7; cdr3_nt: TGTGCCAGCAGCTTTTCAGGACAGGGGAACTACGAGCAGTACTTC; cdr3_aa: CASSFSGQGNYEQYF
v_call: TRBV19; clone_size: NA; d_call: TRBD1; j_call: TRBJ2-2; cdr3_nt: TGTGCCAGTAGTATAGGGGACAGGCGCACCGGGGAGCTGTTTTTT; cdr3_aa: CASSIGDRRTGELFF
v_call: TRBV27; clone_size: NA; d_call: NA; j_call: TRBJ2-1; cdr3_nt: TGTGCCAGCAGTTTGGACTGGTACAATGAGCAGTTCTTC; cdr3_aa: CASSLDWYNEQFF
v_call: TRBV9; clone_size: NA; d_call: TRBD1; j_call: TRBJ2-7; cdr3_nt: TGTGCCAGCAGCGTAGGGGGACAGGCGGGCCACGAGCAGTACTTC; cdr3_aa: CASSVGGQAGHEQYF
v_call: TRBV19; clone_size: once; d_call: TRBD2; j_call: TRBJ2-7; cdr3_nt: TGTGCCAGTAGTACCCTAGCGGGGGGGTCTAACGAGCAGTACTTC; cdr3_aa: CASSTLAGGSNEQYF
v_call: TRBV28; clone_size: NA; d_call: TRBD2; j_call: TRBJ2-7; cdr3_nt: TGTGCCACCAACCTAGCGGGGGGGCCAAAGTACGAGCAGTACTTC; cdr3_aa: CATNLAGGPKYEQYF
v_call: TRBV7-8; clone_size: few; d_call: NA; j_call: TRBJ1-6; cdr3_nt: TGTGCCAGCAGCAACAGGGTCGGAAATTCACCCCTCCACTTT; cdr3_aa: CASSNRVGNSPLHF
v_call: TRBV12-5; clone_size: NA; d_call: NA; j_call: TRBJ1-3; cdr3_nt: TGTGCTAGTGGTTTGTCTCGGTCCCTCCAGGGACTCTCTGGAAACACCATATATTTT; cdr3_aa: CASGLSRSLQGLSGNTIYF
v_call: TRBV30; clone_size: NA; d_call: TRBD2; j_call: TRBJ2-3; cdr3_nt: TGTGCCTGGAGTGTAGCCCGCCTAGCGGGGGCAGATACGCAGTATTTT; cdr3_aa: CAWSVARLAGADTQYF
v_call: TRBV7-2; clone_size: NA; d_call: NA; j_call: TRBJ2-4; cdr3_nt: TGTGCCAGCAGCTCGTTCGCGGGGTCCAAAAACATTCAGTACTTC; cdr3_aa: CASSSFAGSKNIQYF
v_call: TRBV5-6; clone_size: NA; d_call: NA; j_call: TRBJ2-2; cdr3_nt: TGTGCCAGCAGCTTTACGACAGTTCTCGGGTTCACCGGGGAGCTGTTTTTT; cdr3_aa: CASSFTTVLGFTGELFF
v_call: TRBV6-2/TRBV6-3; clone_size: many; d_call: NA; j_call: TRBJ1-5; cdr3_nt: TGTGCCAGCAGTTACTCGGAGTATCAGCCCCAGCATTTT; cdr3_aa: CASSYSEYQPQHF
v_call: TRBV27; clone_size: NA; d_call: TRBD1; j_call: TRBJ2-7; cdr3_nt: TGTGCCAGCAGTTTATCGGGACAGGCCTACGAGCAGTACTTC; cdr3_aa: CASSLSGQAYEQYF
v_call: TRBV28; clone_size: NA; d_call: TRBD2; j_call: TRBJ2-7; cdr3_nt: TGTGCCAGCAGCCCCAGCGGGGGACTAGCGGGAGGCTTGTACGAGCAGTACTTC; cdr3_aa: CASSPSGGLAGGLYEQYF
v_call: TRBV7-8; clone_size: NA; d_call: TRBD1; j_call: TRBJ2-3; cdr3_nt: TGTGCCAGCAGCTTCGGACAGGGAGCAGATACGCAGTATTTT; cdr3_aa: CASSFGQGADTQYF
v_call: TRBV6-5; clone_size: NA; d_call: NA; j_call: TRBJ1-2; cdr3_nt: TGTGCCAGCAGTTACTCGAGCAGGGTGGAAGGCTACACCTTC; cdr3_aa: CASSYSSRVEGYTF
v_call: TRBV7-2; clone_size: NA; d_call: TRBD1; j_call: TRBJ1-3; cdr3_nt: TGTGCCAGCAGCCCTCAGGGGGCCGACTCTGGAAACACCATATATTTT; cdr3_aa: CASSPQGADSGNTIYF